Detailed here is one T cell receptor (beta chain). Its antigen is currently unknown. This sample stems from a study of beta chain features in type 1 diabetes. Study results and caveats: Among patients with Type 1 diabetes, TCRB CDR3s were moderately but significantly shorter in every one of the four CD4+ subsets.

The germline V gene encodes CDR1 SNHLY and CDR2 FYNNEI. Between the trimmed V and J ends, which lost 3 bases and 1 base, there was a span of 12 bases. This CDR3 has 15 amino acids. Expressed TCRB transcripts were sequenced, since all the RNA that had been isolated was reverse transcribed. Sequencing of naive, central memory and regulatory T cell samples gave an average of roughly 3.5 million reads. The assay was immunoSEQ multiplex PCR, and TCRdb's table has in-frame clones only and misses some. This table has roughly 220,000 clones, roughly 16% appearing once. This TCR was recovered from a man aged 25-45 years with type 1 diabetes. The sample was naive CD4+ T cells from blood. The chain couples TRBV2 to TRBJ1-2; a weak D match, TRBD1 (6 bases). CDR3 sequence reads: CASSDYAGVNYGYTF. The CDR3 DNA sequence: TGTGCCAGCAGTGATTACGCAGGGGTTAACTATGGCTACACCTTC.